The 26 T cell receptor beta chains presented below share a single source sample, sequenced in a study of blood T cell repertoires in COVID-19. Method: immunoSEQ multiplex PCR; TCRdb's copy keeps in-frame clones and lacks some. The sample has about 84,000 clones, 83% seen once. Sequencing was done on a sample of peripheral blood. The source is an elderly man with active or convalescent COVID-19.

This clone was found once. This chain connects TRBV2 to TRBJ1-4; possibly TRBD1 for D (5 bases). V was pared by 6 bases and J by 8 bases, with 13 bases between. Germline CDR1 reads SNHLY; CDR2 reads FYNNEI. This CDR3 comprises 13 residues. The CDR3 here is CASRHDNREKLFF. CDR3 DNA: TGTGCCAGCAGACACGATAACAGGGAAAAACTGTTTTTT.

The rearrangement joins TRBV19 to TRBJ1-1; TRBD1 aligns across 7 bases. This CDR3 contains 16 residues. Looked up from germline, CDR1 is LNHDA and CDR2 is SQIVND (reference sequence). Unmatched junction bases numbered 10, after V lost 6 bases and J lost 0 bases. In DNA form, the CDR3 reads TGTGCCAGTAGCACGCGATACAGGGGTCTGAACACTGAAGCTTTCTTT. This translates into CASSTRYRGLNTEAFF.

The chain recombines TRBV6-2 or TRBV6-3 with TRBJ1-2; a weak D match, TRBD1 (5 bases). CDR1 and CDR2 from the germline V gene are MNHEY and SVGEGT. This CDR3 is built from 13 residues. Trimming stripped 2 bases from V and 4 bases from J, with 8 bases between. The CDR3 DNA reads as TGTGCCAGCAGTTACGGGGCAGTCTATGGCTACACCTTC. This translates into CASSYGAVYGYTF.

This clone was recorded once. The chain couples TRBV4-1 to TRBJ1-1; TRBD1 matches 7 bases. CDR1 is MGHRA and CDR2 is YSYEKL in the germline V gene. The CDR3 has 15 amino acids. Trimming cost V 3 bases and J 3 bases; bases outside gene matches: 7. CDR3 region: CASSHARGTYTEAFF. CDR3 nucleotide sequence: TGCGCCAGCAGCCACGCCAGGGGGACGTACACTGAAGCTTTCTTT.

V usage is TRBV4-1 and J usage is TRBJ2-1; tentative D call: TRBD2 (5 bases). Between the trimmed V and J ends, which lost 4 bases and 7 bases, there was a span of 17 bases. This CDR3 has 15 amino acids. Germline V gives CDR1 MGHRA, CDR2 YSYEKL. The CDR3 region is CASSRPEGIGNEQFF. The CDR3 DNA sequence: TGCGCCAGCAGCCGCCCTGAGGGAATAGGAAATGAGCAGTTCTTC.

This chain uses TRBV19 with TRBJ1-3; tentatively, D is TRBD1 (5 bases). Germline V lookup: CDR1 LNHDA, CDR2 SQIVND (reference sequence). V lost 5 bases, J lost 4 bases, and 15 bases lay in between. The CDR3 is 15 residues long. Written as DNA, the CDR3 is TGTGCCAGTAGTCCACGACAGCAAGGCGGAAACACCATATATTTT. It encodes CASSPRQQGGNTIYF.

V is TRBV2 and J is TRBJ1-2; D gene unclear. The CDR3 is 10 residues long. Per the germline V gene, CDR1 is SNHLY and CDR2 is FYNNEI. The V gene lost 8 bases and the J gene lost 7 bases, with 8 bases spanning the gap. Here the CDR3 DNA reads TGTGCCAGCCTACTTAGTGGCTACACCTTC. Translated, it gives CASLLSGYTF. Using reference TRBV2 and TRBJ1-2 for the parts outside the CDR3, the full variable domain is EPEVTQTPSHQVTQMGQEVILRCVPISNHLYFYWYRQILGQKVEFLVSFYNNEISEKSEIFDDQFSVERPDGSNFTLKIRSTKLEDSAMYFCASLLSGYTFGSGTRLTVV.

The gene calls are TRBV6-2 or TRBV6-3 and TRBJ2-4, with 12 bases fitting TRBD2. Germline CDR1 is MNHEY and CDR2 is SVGEGT. The V gene end was trimmed by 4 bases and the J gene end by 5 bases; junction bases not matched to a gene: 3. This CDR3 spans 15 amino acids. CDR3 amino acids: CASSSRTSGENIQYF. In DNA form, the CDR3 reads TGTGCCAGCAGTTCTAGGACTAGCGGGGAAAACATTCAGTACTTC.

This chain uses TRBV30 with TRBJ2-2; tentative D call: TRBD1 (6 bases). Trimming took off 2 bases at V and 7 bases at J, with 17 bases between the two ends. Germline CDR1 and CDR2: GTSNPN and SVGIG (reference sequence). The CDR3 is 15 residues long. The DNA for the CDR3 is TGTGCCTGGAGTCGGGACACCTCAGGGAACGGGGAGCTGTTTTTT. Translation: CAWSRDTSGNGELFF. Drawing the rest from reference TRBV30 and TRBJ2-2, the complete variable domain is SQTIHQWPATLVQPVGSPLSLECTVEGTSNPNLYWYRQAAGRGLQLLFYSVGIGQISSEVPQNLSASRPQDRQFILSSKKLLLSDSGFYLCAWSRDTSGNGELFFGEGSRLTVL.

V is TRBV7-6 and J is TRBJ2-7, with D possibly matching TRBD2 (6 bases). V was cut by 0 bases and J by 4 bases, with 13 bases left in between. The V gene's germline CDR1 is SGHVS and CDR2 FNYEAQ. The CDR3 extends over 15 amino acids. The CDR3 reads CASSLAGGARYEQYF. The CDR3 DNA is TGTGCCAGCAGCTTAGCGGGAGGCGCTCGTTACGAGCAGTACTTC.

This rearrangement joins TRBV6-5 to TRBJ1-6; 9 bases are a match to TRBD1. The CDR3 is 14 residues long. Germline CDR1 and CDR2: MNHEY and SVGAGI. Trimming took 6 bases from V and 8 from J; bases not matched to a gene: 5. This CDR3 reads CASSLQGAYSPLHF. CDR3 DNA sequence: TGTGCCAGCAGCCTACAGGGGGCATATTCACCCCTCCACTTT.

The sample holds one count of this clone. The V and J genes are TRBV6-5 and TRBJ1-4, with D unclear. The CDR3 has 14 residues. V was trimmed by 4 bases and J by 5 bases, leaving 11 bases between them. Germline-derived CDR1 and CDR2 are MNHEY and SVGAGI. For the CDR3, the DNA is TGTGCCAGCAGTTCACCGGGGAGGAATGAAAAACTGTTTTTT. This gives the protein CASSSPGRNEKLFF.

Only one count was recorded for this clone. The V gene is TRBV4-3, the J gene TRBJ2-2; 11 bases align to TRBD2. The CDR3 is 17 amino acids. CDR1 is LGHNA, CDR2 YSLEER, per germline. Germline trimming cut 0 bases from V and 7 bases from J; bases unmatched to any gene: 7. The CDR3 DNA follows: TGCGCCAGCAGCCAAGATAGGGTACTAGCGGGAGTCGGGGAGCTGTTTTTT. Translation gives CASSQDRVLAGVGELFF.

The chain employs TRBV6-5 and TRBJ2-5, with 9 bases identical to TRBD1. Germline values: CDR1 MNHEY, CDR2 SVGAGI. With 6 bases clipped from V and 5 bases from J, the junction kept 10 bases outside the gene matches. The CDR3 contains 15 residues. CDR3 sequence reads: CASSITTGGWETQYF. The CDR3 DNA follows: TGTGCCAGCAGCATAACTACAGGGGGCTGGGAGACCCAGTACTTC.

This clone was seen a single time. The chain has TRBV15 and TRBJ1-2, with 7 nucleotides matching TRBD1. The CDR3 loop spans 14 amino acids. Germline V gene data show CDR1 as LNHNV and CDR2 as YYDKDF (reference sequence). V was pared by 4 bases and J by 8 bases, with 10 bases of the junction left unmatched. The CDR3 region has the DNA TGTGCCACCAGCACTAGACGGAGGGGGCAGGGCTACACCTTC. This encodes CATSTRRRGQGYTF.

The chain links TRBV5-8 to TRBJ2-6; tentative D call: TRBD1 (6 bases). The germline V gene has CDR1 SGHTS and CDR2 YDEGEE. The CDR3 is 18 residues long. Trimming shortened V by 2 bases and J by 1 base, and 16 bases separated the two germline ends. CDR3 loop: CASSFRRTASSGANVLTF. The CDR3 region has the DNA TGTGCCAGCAGCTTTAGGAGGACAGCTTCTTCTGGGGCCAACGTCCTGACTTTC.

The chain uses TRBV7-2 and TRBJ1-1; unclear D gene. This CDR3 is 14 amino acids long. Germline V lookup: CDR1 SGHTA, CDR2 FQGNSA. The ends were cut back, 0 bases at V and 3 bases at J, with 8 bases in the middle. CDR3 amino acids: CASSLAGRHTEAFF. The CDR3 nucleotides read TGTGCCAGCAGCTTAGCGGGCAGGCACACTGAAGCTTTCTTT.

V is TRBV29-1 and J is TRBJ1-1, with unresolved D. The germline V gene encodes CDR1 SQVTM and CDR2 ANQGSEA. The CDR3 runs to 12 residues. Trimming pared 4 bases from V and 1 base from J, leaving 7 bases between. The CDR3 region is CSVVSGNTEAFF. CDR3 sequence (DNA): TGCAGCGTTGTTTCGGGGAACACTGAAGCTTTCTTT.

J is TRBJ1-5 and V is TRBV5-3, with 11 bases matching TRBD1. TRBV5-3 is assigned to the ORF class and has an uncertain function. This CDR3 region has 17 residues. V was pared by 3 bases and J by 4 bases, with 9 bases of the junction left unmatched. CDR3 bases: TGTGCCAGAAGCTATTCGGACAGGGGGCATCAAAATCAGCCCCAGCATTTT. It is translated as CARSYSDRGHQNQPQHF.

This sequence joins TRBV7-9 and TRBJ2-2, with TRBD1 as a possible D gene (5 bases). Germline values: CDR1 SEHNR, CDR2 FQNEAQ (reference sequence). The CDR3 length is 15 residues. V shed 5 bases and J shed 3 bases, with 13 bases lying between them. In nucleotides, the CDR3 is TGTGCCAGCAGCCAAAGACAGACCGACACCGGGGAGCTGTTTTTT. Translated: CASSQRQTDTGELFF. Full variable domain (remainder filled in from reference TRBV7-9 and TRBJ2-2): DTGVSQNPRHKITKRGQNVTFRCDPISEHNRLYWYRQTLGQGPEFLTYFQNEAQLEKSRLLSDRFSAERPKGSFSTLEIQRTEQGDSAMYLCASSQRQTDTGELFFGEGSRLTVL.

The V and J genes are TRBV6-5 and TRBJ2-7, with D possibly matching TRBD1 (6 bases). Between the trimmed V and J ends, which lost 6 bases and 4 bases, there was a span of 13 bases. This CDR3 has 13 amino acids. The V gene's germline CDR1 is MNHEY and CDR2 SVGAGI. In nucleotides, the CDR3 is TGTGCCAGCAGGGGGACAAAAGTTTACGAGCAGTACTTC. Translating gives CASRGTKVYEQYF.

This chain links TRBV20-1 with TRBJ2-7; TRBD2 might be the D (5 bases). The CDR3 length is 11 residues. With 3 bases removed from V and 5 bases from J, the gap between germline ends came to 8 bases. Germline V gene data show CDR1 as DFQATT and CDR2 as SNEGSKA (reference sequence). CDR3 in DNA: TGCAGTGCTAGCGGGAAGAACGAGCAGTACTTC. Its protein product is CSASGKNEQYF.

V usage is TRBV12-5 and J usage is TRBJ2-2; maybe TRBD2 (6 bases). Trimming took off 9 bases at V and 6 bases at J, with 20 bases between the two ends. Germline V gene lookup returns CDR1 LGHNT and CDR2 FRNRAP. This CDR3 spans 15 amino acids. CDR3: CARGPHDPGAGELFF. The CDR3 region has the DNA TGTGCTAGGGGGCCCCACGACCCGGGGGCCGGGGAGCTGTTTTTT.

The chain recombines TRBV28 with TRBJ2-3; 16 nucleotides line up with TRBD2. The CDR3 is made up of 17 amino acids. Germline V gene lookup returns CDR1 MDHEN and CDR2 SYDVKM. Trimming took 2 bases from V and 7 from J; bases not matched to a gene: 6. The CDR3 region is CASSLTGLAGGGNTQYF. In DNA, the CDR3 is TGTGCCAGCAGTTTAACGGGACTAGCGGGAGGGGGAAATACGCAGTATTTT. The full variable domain, rest sourced from reference TRBV28 and TRBJ2-3, is DVKVTQSSRYLVKRTGEKVFLECVQDMDHENMFWYRQDPGLGLRLIYFSYDVKMKEKGDIPEGYSVSREKKERFSLILESASTNQTSMYLCASSLTGLAGGGNTQYFGPGTRLTVL.

V and J are TRBV19 and TRBJ2-5; TRBD2 aligns across 15 bases. V was pared by 6 bases and J by 2 bases, with 10 bases of the junction left unmatched. Germline V lookup: CDR1 LNHDA, CDR2 SQIVND (reference sequence). CDR3 length equals 18 residues. The CDR3 loop reads CASSIGLAGGPFQETQYF. The CDR3 DNA reads TGTGCCAGTAGCATTGGACTAGCGGGAGGGCCCTTTCAAGAGACCCAGTACTTC.

The J gene is TRBJ1-1, the V gene TRBV19; TRBD1 aligns across 7 bases. V dropped 5 bases and J dropped 1; count of bases not matched to a gene: 4. This CDR3 has 14 amino acids. Germline V gene sequence: CDR1 LNHDA, CDR2 SQIVND (reference sequence). This chain's CDR3 is CASSRQGGNTEAFF. The CDR3 nucleotides read TGTGCCAGTAGTCGACAGGGTGGGAACACTGAAGCTTTCTTT. The variable domain in full, with the rest retrieved from reference TRBV19 and TRBJ1-1, is DGGITQSPKYLFRKEGQNVTLSCEQNLNHDAMYWYRQDPGQGLRLIYYSQIVNDFQKGDIAEGYSVSREKKESFPLTVTSAQKNPTAFYLCASSRQGGNTEAFFGQGTRLTVV.